A single sample is the source of the 24 T cell receptor beta chains below, sequenced in a study of T cell responses to AZD1222 COVID-19 vaccine. Clones were sequenced by immunoSEQ multiplex PCR, and TCRdb holds only the in-frame ones, with some missing. The sample includes 140,000 or so clones, about 90% of them seen just once. Material: peripheral blood, obtained 28 days after the second dose of the MenACWY control vaccine. Source of these receptors: an adult who received the MenACWY meningococcal vaccine as a control.

J is TRBJ1-1 and V is TRBV24-1, with no clear D. Per the germline V gene, CDR1 is KGHDR and CDR2 is SFDVKD. V lost 3 bases and J 1 base, leaving 14 bases between the germline ends. CDR3 length: 16 residues. CDR3 residues: CATSDRTAPGNTEAFF. The CDR3 DNA is TGTGCCACCAGTGATCGTACAGCGCCGGGGAACACTGAAGCTTTCTTT.

The V call is TRBV9, the J call TRBJ2-5, with unresolved D. Germline V lookup: CDR1 SGDLS, CDR2 YYNGEE. The CDR3 is 14 amino acids. Trimming left V 4 bases short and J 2 bases short, with 12 bases between. The DNA for the CDR3 is TGTGCCAGCAGCTACGGATCCGAACAAGAGACCCAGTACTTC. Translating it yields CASSYGSEQETQYF.

The rearrangement uses TRBV6-5 and TRBJ1-5; D not certain. V was trimmed by 8 bases and J by 4 bases, leaving 12 bases between them. This CDR3 comprises 13 residues. Germline V gene lookup returns CDR1 MNHEY and CDR2 SVGAGI. CDR3 nucleotides: TGTGCCAGCCGAGAGCAGGAGAATCAGCCCCAGCATTTT. It encodes CASREQENQPQHF.

The chain recombines TRBV6-2 or TRBV6-3 with TRBJ2-3, with 7 nucleotides matching TRBD1. Per the germline V gene, CDR1 is MNHEY and CDR2 is SVGEGT. This CDR3 comprises 18 residues. V was clipped by 0 bases and J by 2 bases; unmatched bases: 11. This CDR3 reads CASSYSPPDRVNTDTQYF. CDR3 DNA sequence: TGTGCCAGCAGTTACTCGCCTCCCGACAGGGTGAACACAGATACGCAGTATTTT.

This clone has a handful of counts. V is TRBV6-5 and J is TRBJ1-5; TRBD1 agrees at 7 bases. The CDR3 covers 15 residues. The V segment lost 6 bases and the J segment 2 bases; nucleotides outside the gene matches: 7. The germline gives CDR1 MNHEY, CDR2 SVGAGI. CDR3 loop: CASSGEGAGNQPQHF. The CDR3 DNA sequence: TGTGCCAGCAGCGGGGAGGGGGCGGGCAATCAGCCCCAGCATTTT.

The chain employs TRBV7-6 and TRBJ2-7; D is perhaps TRBD1 or TRBD2 (5 bases each). Trimming took 1 base from V and 5 from J, leaving 15 bases between them. This CDR3 is 15 amino acids long. Per the germline V gene, CDR1 is SGHVS and CDR2 is FNYEAQ. The CDR3 spells CASSLVWGSPHEQYF. As DNA, the CDR3 is TGTGCCAGCAGCTTAGTATGGGGGAGTCCCCACGAGCAGTACTTC.

This chain joins TRBV19 and TRBJ2-1; D may correspond to TRBD1 or TRBD2 (5 bases each). The V end was cut by 7 bases, the J end by 4 bases, with 20 bases between. CDR3 length: 16 residues. The V gene's germline CDR1 is LNHDA and CDR2 SQIVND (reference sequence). DNA of the CDR3: TGTGCCAGTACCACTCAGTCCGGGACGCCATACAATGAGCAGTTCTTC. As protein: CASTTQSGTPYNEQFF.

This chain uses TRBV7-2 with TRBJ1-1; D is undetermined. This CDR3 is built from 14 residues. Germline-derived CDR1 and CDR2 are SGHTA and FQGNSA. Between the trimmed V and J ends, which lost 3 bases and 0 bases, there was a span of 8 bases. The CDR3 sequence is CASSFPGMNTEAFF. The CDR3 DNA reads as TGTGCCAGCAGCTTCCCGGGCATGAACACTGAAGCTTTCTTT.

The chain combines TRBV9 with TRBJ1-1; no clear D. This CDR3 contains 14 residues. CDR1 and CDR2 from the germline V gene are SGDLS and YYNGEE. V dropped 4 bases and J dropped 2 bases, with 12 bases sitting between them. For the CDR3, the DNA is TGTGCCAGCAGCACCTCTGCCAGAAACACTGAAGCTTTCTTT. Protein product: CASSTSARNTEAFF.

The chain carries TRBV28 and TRBJ2-5, with 12 positions matching TRBD1. This CDR3 contains 17 residues. The germline CDR1 and CDR2 sequences are MDHEN and SYDVKM. V trimming: 4 bases; J trimming: 1 base; junction bases outside the gene matches: 7. The CDR3 sequence is CASSSRGGQGAQETQYF. CDR3 DNA: TGTGCCAGCAGTTCCCGTGGGGGACAGGGGGCCCAAGAGACCCAGTACTTC. Based on the CDR3 plus reference TRBV28 and TRBJ2-5, the full variable domain is DVKVTQSSRYLVKRTGEKVFLECVQDMDHENMFWYRQDPGLGLRLIYFSYDVKMKEKGDIPEGYSVSREKKERFSLILESASTNQTSMYLCASSSRGGQGAQETQYFGPGTRLLVL.

This clone is a singleton in its sample. J is TRBJ2-1 and V is TRBV28, with unresolved D. V gave up 5 bases and J gave up 8 bases, with 19 bases separating them. The CDR3 totals 15 residues. Germline values: CDR1 MDHEN, CDR2 SYDVKM. CDR3 protein: CASSAPRAVTDEQFF. The CDR3 region has the DNA TGTGCCAGCAGTGCCCCTCGAGCTGTAACCGATGAGCAGTTCTTC.

The rearrangement uses TRBV7-9 and TRBJ1-2; the match to TRBD1 covers 9 bases. The V and J ends lost 4 bases and 2 bases, in that order; junction bases with no gene match: 2. Germline V lookup: CDR1 SEHNR, CDR2 FQNEAQ (reference sequence). The CDR3 consists of 14 residues. CDR3 residues: CASSSGQGNYGYTF. DNA for the CDR3: TGTGCCAGCAGCTCCGGACAGGGGAACTATGGCTACACCTTC.

The chain links TRBV28 to TRBJ2-5; no reliable D call. Trimming pared 1 base from V and 2 bases from J, leaving 8 bases between. Germline V gene lookup returns CDR1 MDHEN and CDR2 SYDVKM. This CDR3 contains 14 residues. In DNA, the CDR3 is TGTGCCAGCAGTTTATTTCAGCAACAAGAGACCCAGTACTTC. It translates to CASSLFQQQETQYF.

J is TRBJ1-2 and V is TRBV3-1 (or the pseudogene TRBV3-2); D is ambiguous. The CDR3 contains 14 residues. V gave up 5 bases and J gave up 4 bases, with 14 bases separating them. The germline V gene has CDR1 LGHDT and CDR2 YNNKEL (reference sequence). In DNA, the CDR3 is TGTGCCAGCAGCGAAGCCTACGGAACCTATGGCTACACCTTC. Translating it yields CASSEAYGTYGYTF.

As to this clone: This CDR3 is also generated by other DNA sequences in the sample. The genes are TRBV12-3 or TRBV12-4 and TRBJ2-1; D call uncertain. The CDR3 is made up of 11 amino acids. Trimming cost V 2 bases and J 8 bases, with 4 bases left between them. The CDR3 coding sequence is TGTGCCAGCAGTTTATCATATGAGCAGTTCTTC. This translates into CASSLSYEQFF.

The rearrangement uses TRBV6-5 and TRBJ2-2, with D perhaps matching TRBD2 (5 bases). Trimming removed 8 bases at V and 6 bases at J, with 10 bases between. The CDR3 contains 12 residues. In germline, CDR1 is MNHEY, CDR2 SVGAGI. The CDR3 nucleotides read TGTGCCAGCGGCGGGCGATCCGGGGAGCTGTTTTTT. Its protein product is CASGGRSGELFF.

The chain employs TRBV4-3 and TRBJ2-3, with TRBD1 matching over 9 bases. Per germline, CDR1 LGHNA and CDR2 YSLEER. V shed 2 bases, J shed 4 bases, and the junction held 4 bases outside the gene matches. CDR3 size: 15 residues. The CDR3 DNA is TGCGCCAGCAGCCAATCCGGACAGGGGCCAGATACGCAGTATTTT. The encoded protein is CASSQSGQGPDTQYF.

J is TRBJ2-2 and V is TRBV5-1; tentative D call: TRBD1 (5 bases). Germline lookup yields CDR1 SGHRS and CDR2 YFSETQ. V was clipped by 6 bases and J by 3 bases, with 12 bases between them. The CDR3 sequence is 14 residues long. In DNA, the CDR3 is TGCGCCAGCAAATTTACAGGATACACCGGGGAGCTGTTTTTT. This codes for CASKFTGYTGELFF.

This clone was counted once. The V gene is TRBV7-2, the J gene TRBJ2-5, with D unclear. Germline loops: CDR1 SGHTA, CDR2 FQGNSA. Trimming pared 5 bases from V and 0 bases from J, leaving 4 bases between. The CDR3 extends over 12 amino acids. As DNA, the CDR3 is TGTGCCAGCAGCCAGTACCAAGAGACCCAGTACTTC. Translated: CASSQYQETQYF. Using reference TRBV7-2 and TRBJ2-5 for the parts outside the CDR3, the full variable domain is GAGVSQSPSNKVTEKGKDVELRCDPISGHTALYWYRQSLGQGLEFLIYFQGNSAPDKSGLPSDRFSAERTGGSVSTLTIQRTQQEDSAVYLCASSQYQETQYFGPGTRLLVL.

This chain uses TRBV7-4 with TRBJ1-5; tentative D call: TRBD1 (6 bases). CDR1 and CDR2 (germline): SGHVT, SQSDAQ. With 1 base removed from V and 6 bases from J, the gap between germline ends came to 13 bases. The CDR3 consists of 15 residues. CDR3 DNA sequence: TGTGCCAGCAGCTTAGTTTGGGGGGCGGCTCAGCCCCAGCATTTT. This codes for CASSLVWGAAQPQHF.

This chain links TRBV5-1 with TRBJ2-3; D may be TRBD1 (6 bases). V was cut by 4 bases and J by 6 bases, with 12 bases left in between. Germline assignment: CDR1 SGHRS and CDR2 YFSETQ. The CDR3 totals 13 residues. The CDR3 loop is CASSPVQGDTQYF. The CDR3 DNA is TGCGCCAGCAGCCCGGTCCAGGGGGATACGCAGTATTTT.

This clone was observed a single time. The CDR3, as DNA: TGCGCCAGCAGCTGGGGGGAGGTGGCAGATACGCAGTATTTT. Translation gives CASSWGEVADTQYF. The rearrangement joins TRBV5-1 to TRBJ2-3, with D possibly TRBD2 on 6 matching bases. The ends were cut back, 3 bases at V and 4 bases at J, with 12 bases in the middle. Germline V gives CDR1 SGHRS, CDR2 YFSETQ. The CDR3 is 14 amino acids.

This clone was recorded only once. This sequence joins TRBV7-6 and TRBJ2-5; possible D gene TRBD2, 6 bases. Germline CDR1 and CDR2: SGHVS and FNYEAQ. The CDR3 covers 17 residues. The V end lost 1 base, the J end lost 0 bases, and 15 bases lay between the germline ends. This CDR3 is CASSLDGSGLDQETQYF. CDR3 in DNA: TGTGCCAGCAGCTTAGATGGCAGCGGGCTAGACCAAGAGACCCAGTACTTC.

V and J are TRBV6-5 and TRBJ1-5; 8 positions agree with TRBD1. There are 14 residues in the CDR3. Germline lookup yields CDR1 MNHEY and CDR2 SVGAGI. The J segment lost 3 bases and the V segment lost 5 bases, leaving 3 bases of the junction unmatched. DNA of the CDR3: TGTGCCAGCAGTCCGGGACAGGCCAATCAGCCCCAGCATTTT. Its protein product is CASSPGQANQPQHF.